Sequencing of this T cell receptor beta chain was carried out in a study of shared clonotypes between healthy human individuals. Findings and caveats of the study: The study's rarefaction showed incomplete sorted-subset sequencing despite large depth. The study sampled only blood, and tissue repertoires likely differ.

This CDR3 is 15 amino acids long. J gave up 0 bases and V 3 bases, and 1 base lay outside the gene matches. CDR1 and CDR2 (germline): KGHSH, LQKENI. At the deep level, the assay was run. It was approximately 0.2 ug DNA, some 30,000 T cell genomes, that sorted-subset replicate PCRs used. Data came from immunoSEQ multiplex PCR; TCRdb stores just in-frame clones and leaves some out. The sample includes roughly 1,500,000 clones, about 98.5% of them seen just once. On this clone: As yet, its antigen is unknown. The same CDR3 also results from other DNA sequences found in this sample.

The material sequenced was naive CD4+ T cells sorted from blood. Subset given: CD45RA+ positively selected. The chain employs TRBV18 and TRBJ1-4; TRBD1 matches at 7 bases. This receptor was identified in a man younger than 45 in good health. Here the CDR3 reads CASSPTGPTNEKLFF. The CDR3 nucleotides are TGTGCCAGCTCACCGACAGGGCCAACTAATGAAAAACTGTTTTTT.